This is a list of T cell receptor beta chains from one sample in a study of T cell responses to AZD1222 COVID-19 vaccine. Sequencing used immunoSEQ multiplex PCR; TCRdb keeps in-frame clones, though not all of them. The data hold under 70,000 clones, with 80% observed a single time. The sequenced sample was peripheral blood, obtained 28 days after the second AZD1222 dose. Receptors originate from an adult who received the AZD1222 COVID-19 vaccine. CDR3s include the opening cysteine and the closing phenylalanine or tryptophan. D genes are given only for firm matches. Rows give clone size only sometimes, using once, few, many, or a class for an expanded clone.

j_call v_call d_call clone_size cdr3_aa cdr3_nt
TRBJ1-2 TRBV5-4 . . CASSPPPGRSLDYGYTF TGTGCCAGCAGCCCGCCTCCGGGCCGTAGTCTTGACTATGGCTACACCTTC
TRBJ2-1 TRBV3-1/TRBV3-2 . few CASSQVSTYNEQFF TGTGCCAGCAGCCAAGTTAGTACCTACAATGAGCAGTTCTTC
TRBJ2-3 TRBV15 . once CATSFTGDTQYF TGTGCCACCAGCTTCACCGGAGATACGCAGTATTTT
TRBJ2-2 TRBV7-2 . . CASSLGGNTGELFF TGTGCCAGCAGCTTAGGGGGGAACACCGGGGAGCTGTTTTTT
TRBJ2-2 TRBV6-5 . once CASRPTTGAGELFF TGTGCCAGCAGACCAACTACAGGCGCCGGGGAGCTGTTTTTT
TRBJ2-7 TRBV7-8 . . CASSLDYEQYF TGTGCCAGCAGCCTGGACTACGAGCAGTACTTC
TRBJ1-1 TRBV3-1/TRBV3-2 . . CASSHRGNTEAFF TGTGCCAGCAGCCATCGGGGGAACACTGAAGCTTTCTTT
TRBJ1-2 TRBV5-6 . . CASRVGARYGYTF TGTGCCAGCAGGGTCGGGGCCCGCTATGGCTACACCTTC
TRBJ1-1 TRBV6-5 . once CASSKVHVNTEAFF TGTGCCAGCAGCAAGGTCCACGTAAACACTGAAGCTTTCTTT
TRBJ2-1 TRBV29-1 . . CSVASSVRHEQFF TGCAGCGTTGCTAGCTCGGTTCGGCATGAGCAGTTCTTC
TRBJ1-2 TRBV27 . few CASSHFQARGPTNYGYTF TGTGCCAGCAGTCACTTCCAGGCTCGGGGACCTACTAACTATGGCTACACCTTC
TRBJ2-1 TRBV6-5 . . CASSYRGGLYNEQFF TGTGCCAGCAGTTACCGAGGGGGACTTTACAATGAGCAGTTCTTC
TRBJ1-2 TRBV12-3/TRBV12-4 TRBD1 . CASSSQGGFSF TGTGCCAGCAGTTCCCAGGGGGGTTTCTCCTTC
TRBJ2-1 TRBV3-1/TRBV3-2 TRBD2 . CASSQGTSGGAQFREQFF TGTGCCAGCAGCCAAGGTACTAGCGGGGGTGCCCAGTTTCGGGAGCAGTTCTTC
TRBJ2-1 TRBV7-9 TRBD1 . CASSLLGQAVSYNEQFF TGTGCCAGCAGCTTACTAGGACAGGCCGTCTCCTACAATGAGCAGTTCTTC
TRBJ1-2 TRBV5-1 . . CASSFGTGNGYTF TGCGCCAGCAGCTTCGGGACGGGAAACGGCTACACCTTC
TRBJ1-6 TRBV25-1 . . CASSGDNSPLHF TGTGCCAGCAGTGGGGATAATTCACCCCTCCACTTT
TRBJ2-3 TRBV5-1 . . CASSLEQADTQYF TGCGCCAGCAGCTTGGAACAGGCAGATACGCAGTATTTT
TRBJ2-5 TRBV7-2 . . CASSPPKGGGETQYF TGTGCCAGCAGCCCACCTAAGGGAGGGGGGGAGACCCAGTACTTC
TRBJ2-5 TRBV6-5 . . CASVKQLQETQYF TGTGCCAGCGTGAAGCAGCTTCAAGAGACCCAGTACTTC
TRBJ2-1 TRBV7-7 TRBD1 . CASSPVSGTGNNNEQFF TGTGCTAGCAGCCCCGTTTCGGGGACAGGGAATAACAATGAGCAGTTCTTC
TRBJ2-2 TRBV27 . . CASQPRGPGELFF TGTGCCAGCCAACCCCGAGGACCCGGGGAGCTGTTTTTT
TRBJ1-1 TRBV12-3/TRBV12-4 . . CASSPTGNTEAFF TGTGCCAGCAGTCCAACAGGGAACACTGAAGCTTTCTTT
TRBJ1-5 TRBV2 . . CASRWGNQPQHF TGTGCCAGCAGGTGGGGGAATCAGCCCCAGCATTTT
TRBJ2-7 TRBV10-3 TRBD1 . CAIKGQGTYEQYF TGTGCCATCAAGGGACAGGGTACGTACGAGCAGTACTTC
TRBJ2-2 TRBV6-4 TRBD1 . CASSGQGEDGELFF TGTGCCAGCAGTGGACAGGGGGAGGACGGGGAGCTGTTTTTT
TRBJ1-5 TRBV22-1 . . CPGSARSEKLFQPQHF TGTCCTGGGAGCGCACGTTCGGAAAAGCTCTTTCAGCCCCAGCATTTT
TRBJ1-2 TRBV19 . . CASSPRDIYGYTF TGTGCCAGTAGTCCAAGGGACATCTATGGCTACACCTTC
TRBJ1-2 TRBV7-9 TRBD1 . CASSSSAQGAGGYTF TGTGCCAGCAGCTCTTCGGCCCAGGGGGCAGGTGGCTACACCTTC
TRBJ1-2 TRBV24-1 . once CATSDTSYGYTF TGTGCCACCAGTGATACCTCTTATGGCTACACCTTC
TRBJ2-7 TRBV10-3 TRBD1 . CAISEGTGVREQYF TGTGCCATCAGTGAGGGGACAGGGGTTCGTGAGCAGTACTTC
TRBJ2-3 TRBV9 TRBD2 . CASSVGGGAGIRTDTQYF TGTGCCAGCAGCGTAGGCGGGGGGGCCGGTATAAGGACAGATACGCAGTATTTT
TRBJ2-1 TRBV6-5 . . CASNPGTVSGEQFF TGTGCCAGCAACCCCGGGACGGTTTCAGGTGAGCAGTTCTTC
TRBJ2-7 TRBV5-1 . . CASSLVGYEQYF TGCGCCAGCAGCTTGGTCGGCTACGAGCAGTACTTC
TRBJ2-1 TRBV5-1 TRBD1 once CASSLGTGQGENEQFF TGCGCCAGCAGCTTGGGGACGGGACAGGGGGAAAATGAGCAGTTCTTC
TRBJ2-2 TRBV28 . once CASITLNTGELFF TGTGCCAGCATAACGTTGAACACCGGGGAGCTGTTTTTT
TRBJ2-7 TRBV19 TRBD2 medium-sized CASSGGSRYEQYF TGTGCCAGTAGTGGCGGGAGTAGGTACGAGCAGTACTTC
TRBJ2-1 TRBV18 . once CASSQGSANNEQFF TGTGCCAGCTCACAGGGAAGCGCAAACAATGAGCAGTTCTTC
TRBJ2-3 TRBV7-2 . . CASSLAVVTDTQYF TGTGCCAGCAGCTTAGCGGTTGTCACAGATACGCAGTATTTT
TRBJ1-4 TRBV27 . few CASKVRGNEKLFF TGTGCCAGCAAGGTTCGGGGGAATGAAAAACTGTTTTTT
TRBJ1-1 TRBV5-1 . few CASSLAPQGMGTEAFF TGCGCCAGCAGCTTGGCCCCTCAGGGTATGGGGACCGAAGCTTTCTTT
TRBJ1-6 TRBV23-1 . few CASSQRLGLASPLHF TGCGCCAGCAGTCAAAGGTTGGGGCTGGCTTCACCCCTCCACTTT
TRBJ1-4 TRBV2 . . CASSDRGTPEEKLFF TGTGCCAGCAGTGATCGGGGTACTCCAGAGGAAAAACTGTTTTTT